This passage covers 5 T cell receptor beta chains from one sample sequenced in a study of blood T cell repertoires in COVID-19. This table comes from immunoSEQ multiplex PCR, and its TCRdb copy is limited to in-frame clones, with some not included. The sample contains over 60,000 clones, approximately 84% of which appear only once. Material for sequencing was peripheral blood. Receptors were obtained from a man aged 65 to 85 with active or convalescent COVID-19.

The chain joins TRBV7-9 to TRBJ1-1, with D unresolved. V lost 5 bases and J lost 3, with 13 bases in between. The CDR3 contains 14 residues. CDR1 is SEHNR, CDR2 FQNEAQ, per germline (reference sequence). The CDR3 nucleotides read TGTGCCAGCAGCAGCCTTACCGGGTACACTGAAGCTTTCTTT. The encoded protein is CASSSLTGYTEAFF.

This chain uses TRBV2 with TRBJ1-4; 7 nucleotides match TRBD1. V gave up 4 bases and J gave up 3 bases; unmatched junction bases: 2. CDR3 size: 14 residues. Germline CDR1 SNHLY, CDR2 FYNNEI. This CDR3 is CASSGQGANEKLFF. The CDR3 bases are TGTGCCAGCAGTGGACAGGGTGCTAATGAAAAACTGTTTTTT.

This rearrangement joins TRBV2 to TRBJ1-1; D gene uncertain. The CDR3 is 12 amino acids. The germline V gene encodes CDR1 SNHLY and CDR2 FYNNEI. Trimming cost V 6 bases and J 1 base, with 6 bases left between them. In nucleotides, the CDR3 is TGTGCCAGCAGGGAGGGGAACACTGAAGCTTTCTTT. Its protein product is CASREGNTEAFF.

The chain has TRBV30 and TRBJ2-2, with 10 positions matching TRBD2. The junction had 7 bases not matched to a gene; V was cut back by 2 bases and J by 4 bases. Germline V CDR1 and CDR2: GTSNPN, SVGIG (reference sequence). This CDR3 contains 16 residues. The CDR3 region is CAWSPPGLALTGELFF. For the CDR3, the DNA is TGTGCCTGGAGTCCGCCGGGACTAGCGCTCACCGGGGAGCTGTTTTTT.

The chain uses TRBV5-4 and TRBJ2-3; D is possibly TRBD2 (5 bases). CDR3 length: 15 amino acids. From germline, CDR1 is SGHNT and CDR2 YYREEE (reference sequence). V shed 4 bases and J shed 3 bases, with 15 bases lying between them. CDR3 bases: TGTGCCAGCAGCCTGGAAGAGGGCCGGACAGATACGCAGTATTTT. It yields the protein CASSLEEGRTDTQYF.